The 20 T cell receptor beta chains given below trace back to one sample, sequenced in a study of glioma-infiltrating T cells after dendritic cell vaccination. This table comes from immunoSEQ multiplex PCR, and its TCRdb copy is limited to in-frame clones, with some not included. This sample yields tens of thousands of clones, of which less than 85% are seen a single time; around 8% belongs to the top ten. Time point defined: after dendritic cell vaccination, including at tumor progression/relapse. Here the sequenced sample was blood, taken after dendritic cell vaccination. All receptors derive from a human donor with glioblastoma.

The CDR3: CASSLQGKNYGYTF. The CDR3 DNA reads as TGTGCCAGCAGCCTACAGGGAAAGAACTATGGCTACACCTTC. The V and J genes are TRBV21-1 and TRBJ1-2; no check of the table's D call, TRBD1, against the DNA was made. TRBV21-1 corresponds to a pseudogene. CDR3 length: 14 amino acids.

This clone was picked up one time. The gene calls are TRBV29-1 and TRBJ2-7, with a possible D match to TRBD1 (6 bases). The CDR3 has 13 residues. Deletions cut 2 bases from V and 2 bases from J, with 10 bases between. CDR1 and CDR2 (germline): SQVTM, ANQGSEA. CDR3 region: CSVELTGTYEQYF. The CDR3 coding sequence is TGCAGCGTTGAACTGACAGGTACCTACGAGCAGTACTTC.

This clone has a handful of counts. The CDR3 sequence: CASHGTGNEKLFF. CDR3 in DNA: TGTGCCAGCCACGGGACAGGGAATGAAAAACTGTTTTTT. The chain uses TRBV5-4 and TRBJ1-4, with 9 bases aligning to TRBD1. This CDR3 spans 13 amino acids. From germline, CDR1 is SGHNT and CDR2 YYREEE (reference sequence). V trimming: 7 bases; J trimming: 5 bases; junction bases outside the gene matches: 3.

The V gene is TRBV5-4, the J gene TRBJ2-1; TRBD2 agrees at 8 bases. Germline V gene sequence: CDR1 SGHNT, CDR2 YYREEE (reference sequence). The CDR3 loop spans 17 amino acids. Trimming at V came to 5 bases and at J to 2 bases, leaving 12 bases not matched to a gene. The CDR3 DNA reads TGTGCCAGCAGAAAAAGCGGGAGAGCCGATCCCTACAATGAGCAGTTCTTC. This encodes CASRKSGRADPYNEQFF.

The V call is TRBV9, the J call TRBJ1-1, with D unclear. The germline V and J ends were trimmed by 0 bases and 8 bases, with 8 bases remaining between them. CDR1 and CDR2 from the germline V gene are SGDLS and YYNGEE. This CDR3 spans 12 amino acids. The CDR3 here is CASSVGGTEAFF. In DNA form, the CDR3 reads TGTGCCAGCAGCGTAGGAGGTACCGAAGCTTTCTTT.

This chain connects TRBV7-2 to TRBJ1-2; the D gene is possibly TRBD1 (5 bases). V lost 5 bases and J lost 2, with 9 bases in between. The CDR3 totals 13 residues. The germline V gene has CDR1 SGHTA and CDR2 FQGNSA. Written as DNA, the CDR3 is TGTGCCAGCAGCACCGACAGAAACTATGGCTACACCTTC. Its translation is CASSTDRNYGYTF.

This clone turned up a few times. This chain uses TRBV10-3 with TRBJ1-2; 10 bases are shared with TRBD1. V was clipped by 3 bases and J by 6 bases; unmatched bases: 7. The CDR3 totals 15 residues. CDR1 and CDR2 from the germline V gene are ENHRY and SYGVKD. CDR3 sequence (DNA): TGTGCCATCAGTGATCCCGGACAGGGGGTTCATGGCTACACCTTC. It codes for CAISDPGQGVHGYTF.

V is TRBV5-5 and J is TRBJ1-3, with D tentatively TRBD1 (5 bases). The CDR3 is made up of 14 amino acids. V was cut by 6 bases and J by 1 base, with 11 bases left in between. CDR1 and CDR2 (germline): SGHKS, YYEKEE (reference sequence). In DNA, the CDR3 is TGTGCCAGCAAGTTTGACAGATCTGGAAACACCATATATTTT. The encoded protein is CASKFDRSGNTIYF.

This clone was picked up a small number of times. This chain joins TRBV6-4 and TRBJ1-5, with D uncertain. The V end lost 2 bases, the J end lost 8 bases, and 10 bases lay between the germline ends. The CDR3 has 13 amino acids. Germline V CDR1 and CDR2: MRHNA, SNTAGT. The CDR3 nucleotides are TGTGCCAGCAGTGACCCTTCGACAAAGCCCCAGCATTTT. It encodes CASSDPSTKPQHF.

The genes are TRBV29-1 and TRBJ2-7; 10 nucleotides match TRBD1. This CDR3 has 13 residues. J gave up 7 bases and V 6 bases, and 9 bases lay outside the gene matches. The germline V gene has CDR1 SQVTM and CDR2 ANQGSEA. Here the CDR3 reads CSVGQGTTREQYF. CDR3 coding DNA: TGCAGCGTGGGACAGGGGACGACGCGAGAGCAGTACTTC.

The V call is TRBV5-1, the J call TRBJ2-7; 8 positions match TRBD1. With V trimmed by 5 bases and J by 3 bases, 7 bases remained unmatched. Germline values: CDR1 SGHRS, CDR2 YFSETQ. CDR3 size: 14 residues. CDR3: CASRLTGDFYEQYF. The DNA of the CDR3 is TGCGCCAGCAGGTTGACAGGGGACTTCTACGAGCAGTACTTC.

CDR3 sequence: CASRGSGGSYEQYF. The CDR3 DNA reads TGTGCCAGCCGAGGGAGCGGAGGGAGCTACGAGCAGTACTTC. The V gene is TRBV7-9, the J gene TRBJ2-7, with a weak D call TRBD2 (6 bases). Germline V gene sequence: CDR1 SEHNR, CDR2 FQNEAQ (reference sequence). The CDR3 spans 14 residues. V was trimmed by 8 bases and J by 3 bases, leaving 17 bases between them.

V is TRBV6-5 and J is TRBJ2-7; perhaps TRBD1 as D (6 bases). This CDR3 spans 14 amino acids. Per germline, CDR1 MNHEY and CDR2 SVGAGI. The germline V and J ends were trimmed by 5 bases and 0 bases, with 11 bases remaining between them. The CDR3 nucleotides read TGTGCCAGCAGTGACAGGTGGAGCTCCTACGAGCAGTACTTC. It encodes CASSDRWSSYEQYF.

This clone was counted a single time. The gene calls are TRBV15 and TRBJ2-2, with 8 bases matching TRBD2. Trimming at V came to 6 bases and at J to 1 base, leaving 1 base not matched to a gene. This CDR3 contains 14 residues. Germline CDR1 is LNHNV and CDR2 is YYDKDF (reference sequence). This CDR3 reads CATRSGRNTGELFF. The CDR3 coding sequence is TGTGCCACCAGAAGCGGGAGGAACACCGGGGAGCTGTTTTTT.

This chain joins TRBV19 and TRBJ2-7; no firm D call. Germline CDR1 is LNHDA and CDR2 is SQIVND (reference sequence). The CDR3 has 13 residues. Trimming took off 3 bases at V and 1 base at J, with 7 bases between the two ends. The CDR3 DNA is TGTGCCAGTAGTATTCCAGGTTCCTACGAGCAGTACTTC. Encoded protein: CASSIPGSYEQYF. The variable domain in full, completed from reference TRBV19 and TRBJ2-7, reads DGGITQSPKYLFRKEGQNVTLSCEQNLNHDAMYWYRQDPGQGLRLIYYSQIVNDFQKGDIAEGYSVSREKKESFPLTVTSAQKNPTAFYLCASSIPGSYEQYFGPGTRLTVT.

The V call is TRBV21-1, the J call TRBJ2-7; TRBD2, the table's D call, lacks a check against the DNA. TRBV21-1 is given as a pseudogene. The CDR3 runs 17 residues. CDR3 sequence reads: CASSKNVCREDFHEQYF. For the CDR3, the DNA is TGTGCCAGCAGCAAAAATGTTTGCCGGGAGGACTTCCACGAGCAGTACTTC.

The V and J genes are TRBV14 and TRBJ2-7; tentatively, D is TRBD2 (6 bases). Trimming took off 2 bases at V and 3 bases at J, with 8 bases between the two ends. This CDR3 comprises 13 residues. Germline-derived CDR1 and CDR2 are SGHDN and FVKESK. CDR3 sequence: CASSQLTSYEQYF. The CDR3 DNA reads as TGTGCCAGCAGCCAATTGACTAGCTACGAGCAGTACTTC.

V is TRBV15 and J is TRBJ1-2; D may be TRBD1 (6 bases). CDR3 length: 17 residues. The germline V gene encodes CDR1 LNHNV and CDR2 YYDKDF (reference sequence). V was trimmed by 0 bases and J by 7 bases, leaving 21 bases between them. CDR3 region: CATSRDRGSGSFIGYTF. The CDR3 bases are TGTGCCACCAGCAGAGATAGGGGGTCGGGGTCTTTTATTGGCTACACCTTC.

V and J are TRBV6-6 and TRBJ2-7; possibly TRBD2 for D (6 bases). The germline CDR1 and CDR2 sequences are MNHNY and SVGAGI (reference sequence). V lost 0 bases and J 3 bases, leaving 6 bases between the germline ends. The CDR3 is 13 amino acids. The CDR3 DNA reads TGTGCCAGCAGTTACTCGGAGGGCTACGAGCAGTACTTC. Protein: CASSYSEGYEQYF.

This rearrangement joins TRBV9 to TRBJ2-5, with 11 positions matching TRBD2. After removal of 0 bases from V and 1 base from J, the junction contained 8 bases not matched to a gene. Germline CDR1 is SGDLS and CDR2 is YYNGEE. This CDR3 spans 18 amino acids. The CDR3 nucleotides are TGTGCCAGCAGCGTAGGAGGAGGGACTAGCGGAGCCCAAGAGACCCAGTACTTC. Its protein product is CASSVGGGTSGAQETQYF. The variable domain in full, with the rest retrieved from reference TRBV9 and TRBJ2-5, is DSGVTQTPKHLITATGQRVTLRCSPRSGDLSVYWYQQSLDQGLQFLIQYYNGEERAKGNILERFSAQQFPDLHSELNLSSLELGDSALYFCASSVGGGTSGAQETQYFGPGTRLLVL.